This T cell receptor (beta chain) was observed in a study of monozygotic twins with inflammatory bowel disease. TCRdb re-called the 5' RACE reads, yielding one record per CDR3 amino acid sequence without DNA. This table lists fewer than 550,000 distinct CDR3 sequences. Whole blood served as the source of total RNA, and no T cell sorting took place. Germline V gene data show CDR1 as MNHNS and CDR2 as SASEGT. The CDR3 consists of 16 residues. This clonotype was sampled from a human donor with ulcerative colitis or Crohn's disease, or a healthy co-twin of an affected twin (not recorded which). Source material: blood. The J gene is TRBJ2-6, the V gene TRBV6-1; TCRdb outputs TRBD1, but without DNA this stays unchecked. The CDR3 loop reads CASSRDRVSGANVLTF.